This T cell receptor beta chain was recorded in a study of OX40 agonist ivuxolimab in advanced cancers. For the study at large: Three patients responded partially, comprising one with hepatocellular carcinoma and two with cutaneous melanoma.

On this clone: Its antigen is undetermined.

General study results and limits: Clonal expansion was seen in CD4+ and CD8+ blood T cells by week 6 at 0.1 to 3.0 mg/kg.

Assay used: immunoSEQ multiplex PCR; TCRdb lists only in-frame clones, some missing. The repertoire holds about 140,000 clones, roughly 91% seen once, with more than 0.9% in the top ten. CDR1 is KGHSH and CDR2 is LQKENI in the germline V gene. The CDR3 length is 18 residues. J gave up 0 bases and V 2 bases, and 8 bases lay outside the gene matches. The sample here was CD4+ or CD8+ T cells sorted from blood, taken in a trial of the OX40 agonist ivuxolimab. V gene TRBV18 combines with J gene TRBJ2-3; 10 nucleotides align to TRBD2. This TCR was sampled from an adult with an advanced solid tumor such as melanoma, head and neck, liver or kidney cancer. The CDR3 DNA sequence: TGTGCCAGCTCACCAAAACTAGCGGGGCATCCTAGCACAGATACGCAGTATTTT. It codes for CASSPKLAGHPSTDTQYF.